This T cell receptor (beta chain) originates from a study of regulatory T cells in long-lasting Graves disease. This clonotype was detected many times. Antigen unknown. Findings and limits, study-wide: Repertoires from persistent disease leaned toward TRBV28, TRBJ1-2 and TRBJ2-5.

In germline, CDR1 is SGHVS, CDR2 FQNEAQ. V was pared by 2 bases and J by 4 bases, with 13 bases between. This CDR3 spans 15 amino acids. HTBI primers from iRepertoire and Arm-PCR of CDR3 regions yielded the TCR beta libraries. TCRdb re-derived calls from the multiplex PCR reads in MiXCR, one entry per CDR3 protein. The sample includes about 200,000 distinct CDR3 sequences, roughly 19% of them seen just once. The time point here: newly diagnosed GD, antithyroid drugs for less than 3 months. RNA extracted from PBMCs served as the sequencing template. This sample also appeared in a second study, on T cells in Graves' hyperthyroidism and ophthalmopathy. As that study records: Thyroid ultrasound, orbital computed tomography, clinical symptoms, and serum thyroxine and TRAb underpinned diagnoses.

The sequencing used peripheral blood mononuclear cells (PBMCs), collected at new diagnosis, from a patient treated with antithyroid drugs. The V call is TRBV7-8, the J call TRBJ2-3; weak D call: TRBD2 (5 bases). This TCR derives from a woman aged 25-40 years with Graves disease. The CDR3 DNA follows: TGTGCCAGCAGCTTACCCGGGGAGACGGCAGATACGCAGTATTTT. The encoded protein is CASSLPGETADTQYF.